A selection of T cell receptor beta chains follows, all from one sample in a study of preoperative IRX-2 immunotherapy in early breast cancer. TCRdb keeps only in-frame clones here, not all; method: immunoSEQ multiplex PCR. The table lists 3,000 to 3,500 clones, approximately 78% of them singletons. This sample comprised tumor tissue, obtained after IRX-2 immunotherapy. The receptors derive from a human donor with breast cancer. The CDR3 runs from the conserved cysteine through the conserved F or W. Fields, in order: V gene, clone size, CDR3 length, D gene, J gene, CDR3 protein, CDR3 DNA. D genes are given only for firm matches. The size entry is marked missing in some rows and otherwise reads once, few, many or a size class.

>TRBV16|-|15|-|TRBJ2-2
CASSQSARNTGELFF
TGTGCCAGCAGCCAATCAGCTCGGAACACCGGGGAGCTGTTTTTT
>TRBV6-8|-|14|-|TRBJ2-7
CASSYAWRSYEQYF
TGTGCCAGCAGTTACGCTTGGCGGAGCTACGAGCAGTACTTC
>TRBV11-3|few|20|TRBD2|TRBJ2-7
CASSFRPGTSGTQRPYEQYF
TGTGCCAGCAGCTTTCGCCCCGGGACTAGCGGGACCCAGCGGCCCTACGAGCAGTACTTC
>TRBV12-5|-|12|-|TRBJ2-3
CASGLVPDTQYF
TGTGCTAGTGGTTTGGTACCAGATACGCAGTATTTT
>TRBV19|-|13|-|TRBJ1-1
CASLLTAGTEAFF
TGTGCCAGCCTACTGACAGCAGGGACTGAAGCTTTCTTT
>TRBV18|few|22|-|TRBJ2-7
CASSPPIKIARIPYVRGYEQYF
TGTGCCAGCTCACCACCAATTAAGATAGCGCGAATCCCCTACGTACGAGGGTACGAGCAGTACTTC
>TRBV29-1|-|14|-|TRBJ2-7
CSVEDPETGIEQYF
TGCAGCGTTGAAGATCCCGAAACAGGTATCGAGCAGTACTTC
>TRBV7-4|-|15|-|TRBJ1-1
CASSLGTALNTEAFF
TGTGCCAGCAGCTTAGGGACAGCCCTGAACACTGAAGCTTTCTTT
>TRBV11-3|-|14|-|TRBJ1-2
CASSDGRSNYGYTF
TGTGCCAGCAGCGACGGGAGATCTAACTATGGCTACACCTTC
>TRBV6-8|few|15|-|TRBJ2-1
CASSYLRGGNNEQFF
TGTGCCAGCAGTTACCTTAGAGGGGGAAACAATGAGCAGTTCTTC
>TRBV11-3|-|16|TRBD2|TRBJ2-1
CASSPRTSGSYNEQFF
TGTGCCAGCAGCCCCCGGACTAGCGGATCCTACAATGAGCAGTTCTTC
>TRBV19|-|15|TRBD1|TRBJ1-1
CASDTTGQGNTEAFF
TGTGCCAGCGACACAACAGGACAGGGAAACACTGAAGCTTTCTTT
>TRBV6-8|-|14|-|TRBJ1-1
CASRDRLGGTEAFF
TGTGCCAGCAGAGACAGGCTTGGGGGGACTGAAGCTTTCTTT
>TRBV7-6|once|17|-|TRBJ2-1
CASSSRGAGPSYNEQFF
TGTGCCAGCAGCTCTCGGGGGGCGGGCCCCTCCTACAATGAGCAGTTCTTC
>TRBV7-4|-|18|-|TRBJ1-2
CASSFPGRQGSLSRGYTF
TGTGCCAGCAGCTTTCCTGGGAGGCAGGGAAGCCTGTCGCGAGGCTACACCTTC
>TRBV28|-|16|-|TRBJ1-4
CASSLKREATNEKLFF
TGTGCCAGCAGTTTAAAGAGGGAGGCAACTAATGAAAAACTGTTTTTT
>TRBV12-5|-|13|-|TRBJ2-5
CASCRQPQETQYF
TGTGCCAGCTGCAGACAGCCTCAAGAGACCCAGTACTTC
>TRBV5-1|-|16|-|TRBJ2-2
CASSLETLSNTGELFF
TGCGCCAGCAGCTTGGAAACACTTTCGAACACCGGGGAGCTGTTTTTT
>TRBV19|once|13|-|TRBJ1-1
CASSSPVGTEAFF
TGTGCCAGTAGTAGCCCGGTAGGGACTGAAGCTTTCTTT
>TRBV11-3|few|15|-|TRBJ1-3
CASSSLEGPGNTIYF
TGTGCCAGCAGCTCCCTCGAGGGGCCTGGAAACACCATATATTTT
>TRBV10-3|-|14|-|TRBJ1-1
CAISEPTVNTEAFF
TGTGCCATCAGTGAGCCGACAGTGAACACTGAAGCTTTCTTT
>TRBV6-8|once|17|TRBD2|TRBJ2-5
CASSAGTLGGRGETQYF
TGTGCCAGCAGTGCAGGAACGCTGGGCGGGAGGGGGGAGACCCAGTACTTC
>TRBV11-3|large|16|-|TRBJ1-1
CASSPGGGMMNTEAFF
TGTGCCAGCAGTCCCGGCGGGGGGATGATGAACACTGAAGCTTTCTTT
>TRBV19|-|15|TRBD1|TRBJ2-3
CATKQGARISGTQYF
TGTGCCACTAAACAGGGGGCCCGCATCTCGGGTACGCAGTATTTT
>TRBV19|few|12|-|TRBJ1-1
CASIQQGTRAFF
TGTGCCAGTATCCAACAGGGTACTAGGGCTTTCTTT
>TRBV6-8|-|15|-|TRBJ2-3
CASSRGSLDTDTQYF
TGTGCCAGCAGTCGGGGGTCCCTGGACACAGATACGCAGTATTTT
>TRBV19|-|15|-|TRBJ1-2
CASSIALTGRLGYTF
TGTGCCAGTAGTATAGCCCTGACGGGTCGTCTTGGCTACACCTTC
>TRBV18|-|16|-|TRBJ2-7
CASSPGAPAGRYEQYF
TGTGCCAGCTCACCGGGGGCGCCAGCGGGAAGGTACGAGCAGTACTTC
>TRBV6-8|-|13|-|TRBJ2-3
CASSWRRTDTQYF
TGTGCCAGCAGTTGGAGACGCACAGATACGCAGTATTTT
>TRBV10-2|-|14|TRBD2|TRBJ2-2
CASGVAGLYGELFF
TGCGCCAGCGGGGTAGCGGGACTCTACGGGGAGCTGTTTTTT
>TRBV5-1|-|16|-|TRBJ1-3
CASSLGRLYSGNTIYF
TGCGCCAGCAGCTTGGGTCGGCTTTACTCTGGAAACACCATATATTTT
>TRBV15|-|14|-|TRBJ1-1
CASSLGREDTEAFF
TGTGCCAGCAGCTTAGGCAGGGAGGACACTGAAGCTTTCTTT
>TRBV19|-|11|-|TRBJ1-4
CASSLRQALIF
TGTGCCAGTAGTCTTCGACAGGCTCTCATTTTT
>TRBV11-3|-|15|TRBD1|TRBJ1-6
CASSLSGQVNSPLHF
TGTGCCAGCAGCCTTTCCGGACAGGTCAATTCACCCCTCCACTTT
>TRBV22-1|-|14|-|TRBJ1-1
CASTGVRIGTEAFF
TGTGCCAGTACAGGGGTAAGAATAGGCACTGAAGCTTTCTTT
>TRBV7-5|once|15|-|TRBJ1-6
CASSFSFAENSPLHF
TGTGCCAGCAGCTTTTCCTTCGCCGAAAATTCACCCCTCCACTTT
>TRBV30|-|13|-|TRBJ2-1
CACGTLPYNEQFF
TGTGCCTGCGGGACTTTACCCTACAATGAGCAGTTCTTC
>TRBV28|-|20|-|TRBJ1-5
CASLFNFFVQGIFGNQPQHF
TGTGCCAGTTTGTTTAACTTCTTCGTCCAGGGGATATTTGGCAATCAGCCCCAGCATTTT
>TRBV7-2|-|13|-|TRBJ2-5
CASSPGVGETQYF
TGTGCCAGCAGCCCAGGGGTTGGGGAGACCCAGTACTTC
>TRBV5-1|once|15|-|TRBJ2-5
CASSLGGLDSETQYF
TGCGCCAGCAGCTTGGGAGGACTGGACTCAGAGACCCAGTACTTC
>TRBV25-1|-|16|-|TRBJ2-1
CASSEFERFSYNEQFF
TGTGCCAGCAGTGAATTCGAGCGGTTCTCCTACAATGAGCAGTTCTTC
>TRBV19|few|17|TRBD1|TRBJ1-5
CASSADRGQLFPQPQHF
TGTGCCAGTAGTGCCGACAGGGGGCAGTTGTTCCCTCAGCCCCAGCATTTT